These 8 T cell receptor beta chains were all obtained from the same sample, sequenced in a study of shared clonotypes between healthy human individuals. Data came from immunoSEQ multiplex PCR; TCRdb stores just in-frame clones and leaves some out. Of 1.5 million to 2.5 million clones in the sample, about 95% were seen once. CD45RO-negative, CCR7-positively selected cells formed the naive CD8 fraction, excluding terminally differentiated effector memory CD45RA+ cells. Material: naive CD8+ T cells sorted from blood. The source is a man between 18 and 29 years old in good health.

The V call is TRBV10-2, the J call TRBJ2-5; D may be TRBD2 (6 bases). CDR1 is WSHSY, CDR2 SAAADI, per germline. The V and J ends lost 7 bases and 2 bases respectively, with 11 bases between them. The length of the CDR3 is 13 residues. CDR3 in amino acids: CASTPGEQETQYF. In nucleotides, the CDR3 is TGCGCCAGCACTCCGGGGGAACAAGAGACCCAGTACTTC.

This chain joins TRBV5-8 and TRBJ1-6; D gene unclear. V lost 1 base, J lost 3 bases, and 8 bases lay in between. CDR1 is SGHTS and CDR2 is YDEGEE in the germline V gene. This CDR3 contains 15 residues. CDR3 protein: CASSLPGNYNSPLHF. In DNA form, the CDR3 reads TGTGCCAGCAGCTTGCCAGGAAACTATAATTCACCCCTCCACTTT.

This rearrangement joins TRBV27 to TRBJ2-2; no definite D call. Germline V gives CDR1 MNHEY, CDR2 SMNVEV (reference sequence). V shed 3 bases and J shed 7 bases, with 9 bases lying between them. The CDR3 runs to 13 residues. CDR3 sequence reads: CASSFRVDGELFF. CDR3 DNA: TGTGCCAGCAGTTTCCGAGTGGACGGGGAGCTGTTTTTT.

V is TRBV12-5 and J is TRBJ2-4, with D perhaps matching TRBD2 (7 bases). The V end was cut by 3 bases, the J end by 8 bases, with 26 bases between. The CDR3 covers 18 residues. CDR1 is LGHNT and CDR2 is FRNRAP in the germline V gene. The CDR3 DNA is TGTGCTAGTGGTTTACCCCCCCGAGTCGCGGGAGAGGGGGACATTCAGTACTTC. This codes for CASGLPPRVAGEGDIQYF.

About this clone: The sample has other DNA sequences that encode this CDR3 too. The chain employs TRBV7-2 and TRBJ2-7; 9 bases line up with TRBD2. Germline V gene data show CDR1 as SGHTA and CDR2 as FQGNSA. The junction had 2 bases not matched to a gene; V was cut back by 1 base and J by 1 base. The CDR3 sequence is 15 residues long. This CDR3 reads CASSLGLAGSYEQYF. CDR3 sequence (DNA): TGTGCCAGCAGCTTAGGGCTAGCGGGGTCCTACGAGCAGTACTTC.

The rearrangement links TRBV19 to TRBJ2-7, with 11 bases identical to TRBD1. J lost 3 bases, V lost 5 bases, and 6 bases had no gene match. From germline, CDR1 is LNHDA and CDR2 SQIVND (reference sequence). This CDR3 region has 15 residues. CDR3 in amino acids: CASSPRDRGIYEQYF. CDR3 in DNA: TGTGCCAGTAGTCCCCGGGACAGGGGGATCTACGAGCAGTACTTC.

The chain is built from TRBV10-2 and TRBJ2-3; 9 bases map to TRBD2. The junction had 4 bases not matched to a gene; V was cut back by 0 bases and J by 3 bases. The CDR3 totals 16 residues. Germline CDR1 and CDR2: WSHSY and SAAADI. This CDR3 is CASSESVAGETDTQYF. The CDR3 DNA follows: TGCGCCAGCAGTGAGTCCGTAGCGGGAGAAACAGATACGCAGTATTTT.

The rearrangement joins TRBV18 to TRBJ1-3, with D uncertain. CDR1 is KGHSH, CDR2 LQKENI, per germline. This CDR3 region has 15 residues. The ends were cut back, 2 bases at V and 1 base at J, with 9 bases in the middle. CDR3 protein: CASSPTGFSGNTIYF. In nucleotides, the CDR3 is TGTGCCAGCTCACCAACGGGCTTTTCTGGAAACACCATATATTTT.